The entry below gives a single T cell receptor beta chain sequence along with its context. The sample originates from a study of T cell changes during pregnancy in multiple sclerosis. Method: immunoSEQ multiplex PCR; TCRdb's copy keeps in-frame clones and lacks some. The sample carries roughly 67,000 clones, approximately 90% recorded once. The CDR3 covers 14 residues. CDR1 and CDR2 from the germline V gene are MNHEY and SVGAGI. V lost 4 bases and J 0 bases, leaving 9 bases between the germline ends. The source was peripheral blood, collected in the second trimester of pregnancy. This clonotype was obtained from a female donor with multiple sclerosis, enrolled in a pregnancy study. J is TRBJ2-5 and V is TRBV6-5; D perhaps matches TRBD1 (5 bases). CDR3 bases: TGTGCCAGCAGTTCCTCGACAGACCAAGAGACCCAGTACTTC. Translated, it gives CASSSSTDQETQYF.